One and the same sample provided the 9 T cell receptor beta chains below, sequenced in a study of T cell changes during pregnancy in multiple sclerosis. TCRdb's table, derived via immunoSEQ multiplex PCR, lists solely in-frame clones and lacks some. The table has 29,000 or so clones, more than 80% seen once. The source was CD8+ T cells from peripheral blood mononuclear cells, collected before pregnancy. Every receptor here comes from a female donor with multiple sclerosis, enrolled in a pregnancy study.

The rearrangement uses TRBV5-1 and TRBJ1-1, with TRBD1 identical over 8 bases. The junction had 9 bases not matched to a gene; V was cut back by 5 bases and J by 0 bases. Germline values: CDR1 SGHRS, CDR2 YFSETQ. The length of the CDR3 is 16 residues. The CDR3 DNA sequence: TGCGCCAGCAGGACTCAGGGGGCCTACTTGAACACTGAAGCTTTCTTT. It yields the protein CASRTQGAYLNTEAFF.

Here the CDR3 reads CASSSGTSSNQPQHF. The CDR3 DNA is TGTGCCAGCAGCTCGGGGACTTCTAGCAATCAGCCCCAGCATTTT. This chain uses TRBV7-9 with TRBJ1-5, with a possible D match to TRBD1 (5 bases). Trimming pared 4 bases from V and 0 bases from J, leaving 10 bases between. This CDR3 contains 15 residues. CDR1 and CDR2 (germline): SEHNR, FQNEAQ (reference sequence).

This chain connects TRBV7-9 to TRBJ2-1; D may be TRBD1 (5 bases). The CDR3 totals 11 residues. Trimming stripped 6 bases from V and 6 bases from J, with 6 bases between. Germline lookup yields CDR1 SEHNR and CDR2 FQNEAQ (reference sequence). The CDR3 DNA reads as TGTGCCAGCAGTCAGGGCAATGAGCAGTTCTTC. Translated, it gives CASSQGNEQFF.

The chain uses TRBV7-9 and TRBJ2-7, with 7 bases aligning to TRBD1. V shed 5 bases, J shed 6 bases, and the junction held 4 bases outside the gene matches. This CDR3 has 12 residues. CDR1 is SEHNR, CDR2 FQNEAQ, per germline (reference sequence). CDR3 DNA sequence: TGTGCCAGCAGCCGACAGGGACGCGAGCAGTACTTC. It is translated as CASSRQGREQYF.

This clone appeared once. This rearrangement joins TRBV7-9 to TRBJ2-1; 8 bases are a match to TRBD2. CDR3 length: 14 amino acids. Germline assignment: CDR1 SEHNR and CDR2 FQNEAQ (reference sequence). V shed 6 bases and J 6 bases; nucleotides not matched to a gene: 7. The CDR3 loop reads CASSRSGSPNEQFF. The CDR3 nucleotides are TGTGCCAGCAGTCGGAGCGGGAGTCCCAATGAGCAGTTCTTC.

This sequence joins TRBV9 and TRBJ2-1; 13 positions agree with TRBD2. The length of the CDR3 is 17 residues. In germline, CDR1 is SGDLS, CDR2 YYNGEE. The trim removed 3 bases at V and 7 bases at J, leaving 10 bases unmatched. CDR3: CASSATSGGVSRNEQFF. CDR3 bases: TGTGCCAGCAGCGCTACTAGCGGGGGGGTCTCTAGGAATGAGCAGTTCTTC.

V and J are TRBV27 and TRBJ2-7; a weak D match, TRBD2 (5 bases). V was shortened by 6 bases and J by 0 bases, with 12 bases between the two germline ends. The CDR3 is 14 amino acids. Germline CDR1 reads MNHEY; CDR2 reads SMNVEV (reference sequence). CDR3 bases: TGTGCCAGCAGCTCAAGCGGAAGCTCCTACGAGCAGTACTTC. The encoded protein is CASSSSGSSYEQYF.

The chain uses TRBV6-5 and TRBJ2-3; 11 bases match TRBD2. CDR1 is MNHEY and CDR2 is SVGAGI in the germline V gene. The CDR3 is made up of 15 amino acids. V gave up 4 bases and J gave up 3 bases; unmatched junction bases: 3. This chain's CDR3 is CASSSSGGFTDTQYF. The CDR3 bases are TGTGCCAGCAGTTCTAGCGGGGGGTTTACAGATACGCAGTATTTT.

The chain couples TRBV9 to TRBJ2-7, with TRBD1 as a possible D gene (5 bases). V lost 0 bases and J 3 bases, leaving 13 bases between the germline ends. CDR3 length: 15 residues. From germline, CDR1 is SGDLS and CDR2 YYNGEE. The CDR3 region is CASSVGAGSGYEQYF. CDR3 coding DNA: TGTGCCAGCAGCGTAGGGGCAGGGTCGGGCTACGAGCAGTACTTC.